This paragraph covers one TCR beta chain sequence. The data are from a study of blood T cells in healthy people across ages. With a J-beta primer mix and a sample-barcoded 5' primer, a second PCR ran about 7 to 12 cycles. TCRdb reanalysed the 5' RACE reads using MiXCR and keeps one entry per CDR3 protein. Altogether more than 1,000,000 distinct CDR3 sequences are present, under 30% being singletons, with the ten largest covering 0.75%. V lost 3 bases, J lost 6 bases, and 7 bases stayed unmatched. This CDR3 region has 14 residues. CDR1 and CDR2 from the germline V gene are SGDLS and YYNGEE. The data also belong to a second study, concerning T cells of mothers and their children.

The specimen sequenced was blood. The sequence was collected from a girl aged 2 to 9 in good health. The rearrangement joins TRBV9 to TRBJ2-7; 9 nucleotides agree with TRBD2. In DNA form, the CDR3 reads TGTGCCAGCAGCGAGGGGCGGGAGGGCCTCGAGCAGTACTTC. This codes for CASSEGREGLEQYF.